This T cell receptor beta chain was profiled in a study of control samples from healthy donors and cancer patients. CDR3 length: 16 amino acids. The ends lost 2 bases at V and 5 bases at J; junction bases unmatched: 4. The germline CDR1 and CDR2 sequences are SGHRS and YFSETQ. Assay: immunoSEQ multiplex PCR; the TCRdb copy retains only in-frame clones and omits some. The listing records under 200,000 clones. The chain combines TRBV5-1 with TRBJ2-1; TRBD2 agrees at 13 bases. The specimen sequenced was blood. This TCR came from a young woman in good health. CDR3 residues: CASSFTSGGANNEQFF. The CDR3, as DNA: TGCGCCAGCAGCTTTACTAGCGGGGGGGCAAACAATGAGCAGTTCTTC.